This is a list of T cell receptor beta chains from one sample in a study of CD8+ T cells in alopecia areata. Only in-frame clones appear in the TCRdb table, and some are missing; sequencing was by immunoSEQ multiplex PCR. The repertoire has 65,000 to 90,000 clones, roughly half of them found once; the top ten carry 5.5% to 6%. Sequenced sample: NKG2D-high CD8+ T cells sorted from blood. All receptors come from a human donor with alopecia areata. Both conserved end residues are part of each CDR3. Each record gives: D gene, clone size, V gene, J gene, CDR3 protein, CDR3 DNA. A D gene is named only where the DNA matches it firmly. Clone size, where shown, is once, few, many, or a class for clones that have expanded.

NA	NA	TRBV7-3	TRBJ2-1	CASSSEPMNEQFF	TGTGCCAGCAGCTCGGAGCCAATGAATGAGCAGTTCTTC
TRBD2	NA	TRBV5-1	TRBJ2-3	CASLSGGGADTQYF	TGCGCCAGCCTTAGCGGGGGGGGCGCAGATACGCAGTATTTT
TRBD2	NA	TRBV6-5	TRBJ2-3	CASSTSGTDTQYF	TGTGCCAGCTCCACTAGCGGCACAGATACGCAGTATTTT
NA	NA	TRBV20-1	TRBJ2-7	CSARVPDEQYF	TGCAGTGCTAGAGTTCCGGACGAGCAGTACTTC
TRBD1	NA	TRBV2	TRBJ2-7	CASSTPGQGTYEQYF	TGTGCCAGCAGTACTCCGGGACAGGGAACCTACGAGCAGTACTTC
NA	once	TRBV7-9	TRBJ1-2	CASSFTGTDYGYTF	TGTGCCAGCAGCTTCACGGGGACGGACTATGGCTACACCTTC
NA	few	TRBV29-1	TRBJ2-7	CSVVRGEQYF	TGCAGCGTTGTCCGTGGCGAGCAGTACTTC
NA	NA	TRBV7-8	TRBJ2-1	CASSSPAGQFF	TGTGCCAGCAGCTCCCCAGCCGGGCAGTTCTTC
NA	NA	TRBV2	TRBJ2-3	CASNPGTFASVWDTQYF	TGTGCCAGCAACCCGGGGACGTTTGCTTCTGTCTGGGATACGCAGTATTTT
NA	NA	TRBV13	TRBJ1-6	CASSQGNSPLHF	TGTGCCAGCAGTCAGGGGAATTCACCCCTCCACTTT
NA	NA	TRBV29-1	TRBJ1-1	CSVIMNTEAFF	TGCAGCGTTATCATGAACACTGAAGCTTTCTTT
NA	NA	TRBV2	TRBJ2-7	CASSEEGAGGYEQYF	TGTGCCAGCAGTGAAGAGGGGGCCGGGGGTTACGAGCAGTACTTC
NA	NA	TRBV7-9	TRBJ2-1	CASSAPGDNEQFF	TGTGCCAGCAGCGCCCCGGGGGACAATGAGCAGTTCTTC
NA	NA	TRBV30	TRBJ2-7	CAWTWGTLSYEQYF	TGTGCCTGGACCTGGGGGACCCTATCCTACGAGCAGTACTTC
NA	NA	TRBV25-1	TRBJ1-5	CASRGRRGRSRNQPQHF	TGTGCCAGCAGGGGAAGGAGGGGCCGGTCCCGCAATCAGCCCCAGCATTTT
NA	few	TRBV7-9	TRBJ1-4	CASSFPGLEKLFF	TGTGCCAGCAGCTTTCCAGGGCTGGAAAAACTGTTTTTT
NA	few	TRBV28	TRBJ1-1	CASVRNTEAFF	TGTGCCAGCGTTAGGAACACTGAAGCTTTCTTT
NA	NA	TRBV4-3	TRBJ2-7	CASSQQAAPNDEQYF	TGCGCCAGCAGCCAGCAAGCGGCCCCTAATGACGAGCAGTACTTC
NA	few	TRBV14	TRBJ2-7	CASSPWGATYEQYF	TGTGCCAGCAGCCCCTGGGGGGCGACCTACGAGCAGTACTTC
NA	few	TRBV7-9	TRBJ2-3	CASSLSGALGDTQYF	TGTGCCAGCAGCTTATCTGGTGCGCTAGGAGATACGCAGTATTTT
NA	NA	TRBV5-1	TRBJ1-1	CASSLSWGEPTEAFF	TGCGCCAGCAGCTTATCTTGGGGGGAACCCACTGAAGCTTTCTTT
NA	NA	TRBV5-6	TRBJ2-1	CASSLEAGLEQFF	TGTGCCAGCAGCTTGGAGGCAGGGCTTGAGCAGTTCTTC
NA	few	TRBV29-1	TRBJ1-1	CSAVDAGNTEAFF	TGCAGCGCGGTCGACGCAGGGAACACTGAAGCTTTCTTT
NA	NA	TRBV5-1	TRBJ2-7	CASTGVSYEQYF	TGCGCCAGCACAGGGGTCTCCTACGAGCAGTACTTC
NA	once	TRBV2	TRBJ2-2	CASSWVGELFF	TGTGCCAGTTCCTGGGTCGGGGAGCTGTTTTTT
NA	NA	TRBV27	TRBJ1-1	CASSFDKYTEAFF	TGTGCCAGCAGTTTCGACAAATACACTGAAGCTTTCTTT
TRBD1	NA	TRBV29-1	TRBJ1-1	CSVWTGEETEAFF	TGCAGCGTATGGACAGGGGAGGAGACTGAAGCTTTCTTT
NA	NA	TRBV2	TRBJ2-5	CASSVSGTADFQETQYF	TGTGCCAGCAGTGTATCCGGGACGGCAGACTTCCAAGAGACCCAGTACTTC
NA	NA	TRBV28	TRBJ1-1	CASSLGSLEAFF	TGTGCCAGCAGTTTAGGGAGTCTTGAAGCTTTCTTT
NA	NA	TRBV29-1	TRBJ2-2	CSVRTQTYTGELFF	TGCAGCGTTCGTACCCAGACCTACACCGGGGAGCTGTTTTTT
TRBD2	few	TRBV29-1	TRBJ2-3	CSVAGLAGVGYF	TGCAGCGTTGCGGGACTAGCGGGAGTAGGGTATTTT
TRBD1	NA	TRBV5-1	TRBJ2-2	CASSLWDRNTGELFF	TGCGCCAGCAGCTTGTGGGACAGGAACACCGGGGAGCTGTTTTTT
NA	NA	TRBV5-1	TRBJ2-5	CASSFVGQETQYF	TGCGCCAGCAGCTTTGTAGGGCAAGAGACCCAGTACTTC
NA	few	TRBV5-1	TRBJ2-7	CASTKSPDVDSSYEQYF	TGCGCCAGCACCAAGTCCCCGGATGTCGACAGTAGCTACGAGCAGTACTTC